The 9 T cell receptor beta chains below were found in one sample sequenced in a study of blood T cell repertoires in COVID-19. Here immunoSEQ multiplex PCR was the method, and the copy in TCRdb shows in-frame clones only, minus some. The table has around 80,000 clones, approximately 78% seen once; the top ten hold more than 4.5%. The sample comprised peripheral blood. The source of these receptors is a woman aged 80 or over with active or convalescent COVID-19.

The chain uses TRBV6-5 and TRBJ1-5; 7 bases fit TRBD1. The CDR3 is 15 amino acids. Losses at the gene ends were 6 bases for V and 1 base for J; bases not matched to a gene: 6. Germline lookup yields CDR1 MNHEY and CDR2 SVGAGI. CDR3 coding DNA: TGTGCCAGCAGCCAGACAGGGCGAAGCAATCAGCCCCAGCATTTT. Translating it yields CASSQTGRSNQPQHF.

This clone was recorded once. The chain is built from TRBV7-3 and TRBJ1-6; D is uncertain. Trimming removed 5 bases at V and 7 bases at J, with 9 bases between. The CDR3 runs 13 residues. Per the germline V gene, CDR1 is SGHTA and CDR2 is FQGTGA. This CDR3 reads CASSPDWNSPLHF. The CDR3 coding sequence is TGTGCCAGCAGCCCGGACTGGAATTCACCCCTCCACTTT.

V usage is TRBV2 and J usage is TRBJ1-2; TRBD1 agrees at 9 bases. The ends lost 5 bases at V and 2 bases at J; junction bases unmatched: 6. The CDR3 consists of 15 residues. Germline values: CDR1 SNHLY, CDR2 FYNNEI. In DNA form, the CDR3 reads TGTGCCAGCAGTAGAACAGGGGGCGCGAACTATGGCTACACCTTC. Translation: CASSRTGGANYGYTF.

The chain carries TRBV19 and TRBJ1-4, with D possibly matching TRBD1 (5 bases). Germline V lookup: CDR1 LNHDA, CDR2 SQIVND (reference sequence). The CDR3 is made up of 14 amino acids. The V gene lost 6 bases and the J gene lost 7 bases, with 15 bases spanning the gap. CDR3 sequence: CASRDRGGSEKLFF. For the CDR3, the DNA is TGTGCCAGTAGAGATCGGGGGGGTTCTGAAAAACTGTTTTTT.

Notes on this clone: The junction shows a germline mismatch at one end, possibly a read error. The chain employs TRBV24-1 and TRBJ2-1, with TRBD2 identical over 9 bases. Germline CDR1 reads KGHDR; CDR2 reads SFDVKD. This CDR3 has 16 amino acids. CDR3 amino acids: CATGDSSGTNYNEQFF. CDR3 DNA sequence: TGTGCCACCGGTGACTCTAGCGGGACTAACTACAATGAGCAGTTCTTC.

The V gene is TRBV6-5, the J gene TRBJ1-2, with 7 bases that match TRBD1. Germline CDR1 is MNHEY and CDR2 is SVGAGI. The CDR3 extends over 13 amino acids. With 10 bases clipped from V and 9 bases from J, the junction kept 14 bases outside the gene matches. The CDR3 DNA sequence: TGTGCCACGGGACAGTCATTTATGGGTAGCTACACCTTC. Translating gives CATGQSFMGSYTF.

This chain connects TRBV7-8 to TRBJ2-7; maybe TRBD2 (6 bases). V lost 3 bases to trimming and J lost 7 bases, with 19 bases between them. The CDR3 consists of 15 residues. Germline lookup yields CDR1 SGHVS and CDR2 FQNEAQ. CDR3 DNA: TGTGCCAGCAGCTTTAACGTCGGACTAAAGATGGAGCAGTACTTC. Its protein is CASSFNVGLKMEQYF.

The genes are TRBV4-1 and TRBJ1-3, with TRBD1 matching 7 bases. Per germline, CDR1 MGHRA and CDR2 YSYEKL. This CDR3 region has 17 residues. The J segment lost 0 bases and the V segment lost 0 bases, leaving 5 bases of the junction unmatched. CDR3 residues: CASSQEGRGFSGNTIYF. Written as DNA, the CDR3 is TGCGCCAGCAGCCAAGAGGGCAGGGGGTTCTCTGGAAACACCATATATTTT.

The chain employs TRBV5-1 and TRBJ1-1; TRBD1 matches 7 bases. This CDR3 contains 14 residues. Losses at the gene ends were 4 bases for V and 1 base for J; bases not matched to a gene: 4. Germline V gene lookup returns CDR1 SGHRS and CDR2 YFSETQ. As DNA, the CDR3 is TGCGCCAGCAGCGGCAGGGGGTCGAACACTGAAGCTTTCTTT. This gives the protein CASSGRGSNTEAFF.